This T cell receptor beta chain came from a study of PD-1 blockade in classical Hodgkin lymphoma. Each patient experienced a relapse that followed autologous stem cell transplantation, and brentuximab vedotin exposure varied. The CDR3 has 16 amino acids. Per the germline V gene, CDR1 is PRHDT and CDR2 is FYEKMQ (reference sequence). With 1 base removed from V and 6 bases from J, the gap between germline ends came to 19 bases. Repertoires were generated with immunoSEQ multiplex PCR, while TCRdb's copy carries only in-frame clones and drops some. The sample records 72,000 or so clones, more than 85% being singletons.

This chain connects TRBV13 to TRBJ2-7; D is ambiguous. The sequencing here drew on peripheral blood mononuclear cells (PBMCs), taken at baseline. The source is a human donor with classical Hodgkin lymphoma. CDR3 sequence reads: CASSLVSLNSKREQYF. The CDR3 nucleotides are TGTGCCAGCAGCTTAGTGTCTTTGAACAGTAAGCGCGAGCAGTACTTC.